This TCR beta chain was sequenced in a study of cytomegalovirus exposure and HLA in healthy donors. V lost 0 bases to trimming and J lost 8 bases, with 18 bases between them. Germline V gene lookup returns CDR1 LGHNA and CDR2 YNFKEQ. This CDR3 comprises 16 residues. Vbeta (60) and Jbeta (13) primers were used in the PCR. The method was immunoSEQ multiplex PCR; TCRdb's version includes in-frame clones alone and lacks a portion of them. The data contain more than 90,000 clones, 75% of them seen just once; the ten biggest clones take up 10%. Sampled while nominally healthy, donors likely had unrecorded immune exposures.

This TCR derives from a man aged 45-60 years in good health and CMV-seronegative. The chain uses TRBV4-2 and TRBJ2-3; tentative D call: TRBD2 (6 bases). The specimen was PBMCs. The CDR3 sequence is CASSQDDSTVGGTQYF. The CDR3 nucleotides are TGTGCCAGCAGCCAAGATGATTCTACGGTGGGAGGTACGCAGTATTTT.